This T cell receptor (beta chain) was observed in a study of blood T cell repertoires in COVID-19. On the study more broadly: Samples representing acute and convalescent COVID-19 were sourced from the United States, Italy and Spain. The analysed material was cDNA or gDNA that came from T cells, B-cell-depleted T cells, or PBMCs.

The CDR3 has 13 amino acids. With 0 bases clipped from V and 7 bases from J, the junction kept 4 bases outside the gene matches. Germline loops: CDR1 SGHDT, CDR2 YYEEEE. As originally analysed: Counts of nucleated cells, estimated from reference gene primer amplification, were obtained. The method was immunoSEQ multiplex PCR; TCRdb's version includes in-frame clones alone and lacks a portion of them. V, J and clone size derive from that table, while D and trimming were established from the DNA sequence. The data hold under 75,000 clones, with roughly 84% observed a single time. The sample taken for sequencing was peripheral blood. This rearrangement joins TRBV5-6 to TRBJ2-7; 7 bases align to TRBD2. The sequence was collected from a young woman with acute or convalescent COVID-19. CDR3: CASSLVREGEQYF. In DNA, the CDR3 is TGTGCCAGCAGCTTGGTCAGGGAGGGTGAGCAGTACTTC.